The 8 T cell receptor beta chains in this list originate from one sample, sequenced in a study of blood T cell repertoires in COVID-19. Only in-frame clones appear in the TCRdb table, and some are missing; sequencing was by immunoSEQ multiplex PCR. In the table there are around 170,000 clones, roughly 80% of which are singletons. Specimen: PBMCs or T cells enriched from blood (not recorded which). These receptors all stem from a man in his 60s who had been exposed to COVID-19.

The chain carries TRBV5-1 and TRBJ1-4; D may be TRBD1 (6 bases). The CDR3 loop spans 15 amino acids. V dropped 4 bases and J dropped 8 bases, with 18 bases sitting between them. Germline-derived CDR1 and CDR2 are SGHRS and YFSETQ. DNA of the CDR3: TGCGCCAGCAGCGAGGACGGGACAAGGGGAGAAAAACTGTTTTTT. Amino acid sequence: CASSEDGTRGEKLFF. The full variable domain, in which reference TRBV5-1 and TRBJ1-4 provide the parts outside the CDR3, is KAGVTQTPRYLIKTRGQQVTLSCSPISGHRSVSWYQQTPGQGLQFLFEYFSETQRNKGNFPGRFSGRQFSNSRSEMNVSTLELGDSALYLCASSEDGTRGEKLFFGSGTQLSVL.

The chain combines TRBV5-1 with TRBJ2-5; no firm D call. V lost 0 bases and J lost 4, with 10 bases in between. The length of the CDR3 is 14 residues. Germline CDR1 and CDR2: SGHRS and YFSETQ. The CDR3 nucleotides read TGCGCCAGCAGCTTGGTGTTAGCATCAGAGACCCAGTACTTC. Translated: CASSLVLASETQYF.

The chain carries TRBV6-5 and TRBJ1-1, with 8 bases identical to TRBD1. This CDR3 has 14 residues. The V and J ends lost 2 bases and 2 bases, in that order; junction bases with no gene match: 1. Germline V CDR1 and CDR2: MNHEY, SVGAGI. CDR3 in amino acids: CASSYGQGNTEAFF. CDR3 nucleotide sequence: TGTGCCAGCAGTTACGGACAGGGAAACACTGAAGCTTTCTTT.

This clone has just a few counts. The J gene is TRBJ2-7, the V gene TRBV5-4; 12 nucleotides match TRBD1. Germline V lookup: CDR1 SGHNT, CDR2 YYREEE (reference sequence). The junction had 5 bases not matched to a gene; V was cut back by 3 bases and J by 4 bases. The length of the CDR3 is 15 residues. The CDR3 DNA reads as TGTGCCAGCAGCTGGGGGACAGGGGGCTTGTACGAGCAGTACTTC. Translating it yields CASSWGTGGLYEQYF.

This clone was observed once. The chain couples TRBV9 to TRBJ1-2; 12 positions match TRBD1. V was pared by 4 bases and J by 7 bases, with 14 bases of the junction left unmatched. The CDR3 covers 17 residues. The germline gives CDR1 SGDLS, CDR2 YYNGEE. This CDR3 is CASSPAGTGGERLGYTF. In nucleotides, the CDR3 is TGTGCCAGCAGCCCTGCCGGGACAGGGGGCGAGCGGCTTGGCTACACCTTC. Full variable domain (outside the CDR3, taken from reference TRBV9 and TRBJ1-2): DSGVTQTPKHLITATGQRVTLRCSPRSGDLSVYWYQQSLDQGLQFLIQYYNGEERAKGNILERFSAQQFPDLHSELNLSSLELGDSALYFCASSPAGTGGERLGYTFGSGTRLTVV.

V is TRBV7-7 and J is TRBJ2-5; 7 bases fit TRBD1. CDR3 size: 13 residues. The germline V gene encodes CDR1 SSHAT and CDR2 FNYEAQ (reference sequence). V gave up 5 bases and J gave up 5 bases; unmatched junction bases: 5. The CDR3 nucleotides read TGTGCCAGCAGCGTAGGGGGCCCGGAGACCCAGTACTTC. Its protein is CASSVGGPETQYF. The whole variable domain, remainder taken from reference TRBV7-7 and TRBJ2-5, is GAGVSQSPRYKVTKRGQDVTLRCDPISSHATLYWYQQALGQGPEFLTYFNYEAQPDKSGLPSDRFSAERPEGSISTLTIQRTEQRDSAMYRCASSVGGPETQYFGPGTRLLVL.

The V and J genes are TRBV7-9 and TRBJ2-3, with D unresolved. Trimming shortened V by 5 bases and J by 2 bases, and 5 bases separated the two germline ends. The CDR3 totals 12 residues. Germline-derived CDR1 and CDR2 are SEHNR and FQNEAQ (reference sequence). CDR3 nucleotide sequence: TGTGCCAGCAGCCCTTCCACAGATACGCAGTATTTT. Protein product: CASSPSTDTQYF.

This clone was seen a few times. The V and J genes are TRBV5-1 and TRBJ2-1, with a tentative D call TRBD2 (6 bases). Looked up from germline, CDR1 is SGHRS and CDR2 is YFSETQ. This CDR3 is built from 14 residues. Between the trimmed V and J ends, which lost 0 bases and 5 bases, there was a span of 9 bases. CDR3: CASSLVGSHNEQFF. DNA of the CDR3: TGCGCCAGCAGCTTGGTCGGGAGTCACAATGAGCAGTTCTTC.